The present entry profiles one TCR beta chain with its context. What it binds is unknown. With 0 bases clipped from V and 2 bases from J, the junction kept 6 bases outside the gene matches. The CDR3 contains 17 residues. Germline CDR1 and CDR2: SGHNT and YYREEE (reference sequence). Here immunoSEQ multiplex PCR was the method, and the copy in TCRdb shows in-frame clones only, minus some. The data contain 66,000 or so clones, 65% to 80% of them singletons. Cells that had been cultured for approximately ten days were the source of isolated CD4+ T cells. Vaccination of participants consisted of two doses of either the BNT162b2 or mRNA-1273 vaccine. Nobody among the vaccine recipients had prior SARS-CoV-2 infection (nucleocapsid antibodies were negative). Cells had half their medium changed to IL-2 medium on days 3 and 7. The data were taken from a study of vaccination effects on CD4 cells after COVID-19. Study details: Post-vaccine sampling occurred a median 72 days after the second dose. Every well housed 1.5 million to 2 million PBMC, which grew in culture alongside about 10 IU/ml IL-2 and roughly 9.8 ug/ml peptides.

The sample consisted of CD4+ T cells from PBMCs cultured without peptide, taken after COVID-19 vaccination. The clonotype comes from a human donor who received a COVID-19 vaccine. This chain uses TRBV5-4 with TRBJ2-5; 11 bases align to TRBD2. CDR3 region: CASSLVITSGGQETQYF. CDR3 sequence (DNA): TGTGCCAGCAGCTTGGTTATCACTAGCGGGGGACAAGAGACCCAGTACTTC.